One sample yielded the 6 T cell receptor beta chains listed below, sequenced in a study of T-cell reconstitution after alpha-beta-depleted transplantation in children. Preparation of the TCRbeta library involved a method that used unique molecular identifiers. TCRdb re-called the PCR reads with MiXCR, one entry per CDR3 protein. The sample contains around 250,000 distinct CDR3 sequences, around 9.6% of which appear only once. The source material was PBMCs from the stem cell graft donor, sampled from the stem cell graft. These receptors all come from a human donor who donated a stem cell graft to a child with SCID.

The V call is TRBV7-3, the J call TRBJ2-3; 7 nucleotides agree with TRBD2. Germline lookup yields CDR1 SGHTA and CDR2 FQGTGA. This CDR3 spans 16 amino acids. V lost 5 bases, J lost 4 bases, and 12 bases stayed unmatched. CDR3 sequence: CASSLSAGWLSDTQYF. The CDR3 DNA reads as TGTGCCAGCAGCCTCTCAGCGGGGTGGCTTTCAGATACGCAGTATTTT.

This clonotype was seen repeatedly, ten times or more. The V call is TRBV7-9, the J call TRBJ2-5, with 8 bases matching TRBD2. Per germline, CDR1 SEHNR and CDR2 FQNEAQ (reference sequence). This CDR3 comprises 16 residues. The junction had 8 bases not matched to a gene; V was cut back by 2 bases and J by 3 bases. Here the CDR3 reads CASSLTAGGPEETQYF. Here the CDR3 DNA reads TGTGCCAGCAGCTTAACCGCGGGGGGCCCCGAAGAGACCCAGTACTTC.

This clonotype occurred many times. The V call is TRBV20-1, the J call TRBJ2-3; the D gene is possibly TRBD2 (5 bases). This CDR3 is 14 amino acids long. The ends were cut back, 2 bases at V and 4 bases at J, with 13 bases in the middle. Germline CDR1 and CDR2: DFQATT and SNEGSKA (reference sequence). In DNA form, the CDR3 reads TGCAGTGCTAGATCAGCAGTCGGGGCAGATACGCAGTATTTT. It codes for CSARSAVGADTQYF.

This sequence joins TRBV7-9 and TRBJ1-2, with 7 bases identical to TRBD1. J gave up 7 bases and V 3 bases, and 5 bases lay outside the gene matches. Germline V gives CDR1 SEHNR, CDR2 FQNEAQ (reference sequence). This CDR3 region has 13 residues. This CDR3 is CASSFDREFGYTF. For the CDR3, the DNA is TGTGCCAGCAGCTTCGACAGGGAGTTTGGCTACACCTTC.

This clonotype appeared a single time. This chain links TRBV7-2 with TRBJ2-5, with 13 bases lining up with TRBD2. The CDR3 contains 15 residues. With V trimmed by 6 bases and J by 4 bases, 5 bases remained unmatched. The V gene's germline CDR1 is SGHTA and CDR2 FQGNSA. The CDR3 here is CASRLAGGPGETQYF. The CDR3 DNA reads TGTGCCAGCAGACTAGCGGGGGGGCCGGGAGAGACCCAGTACTTC.

This clonotype was detected only a few times. V and J are TRBV2 and TRBJ2-1; D is uncertain. CDR3 length: 15 amino acids. Germline lookup yields CDR1 SNHLY and CDR2 FYNNEI. Trimming stripped 4 bases from V and 8 bases from J, with 18 bases between. The CDR3 DNA is TGTGCCAGCAGTGGGTTGGATGCTCCCGACGATGAGCAGTTCTTC. The encoded protein is CASSGLDAPDDEQFF.